This T cell receptor (beta chain) was identified during a study of radiotherapy plus CTLA-4 blockade in lung cancer. Study findings and constraints: The authors reported that early blood T cell clone dynamics, with interferon-beta, best predicted response.

Details on this clone: Its antigen is undetermined.

Only in-frame clones appear in the TCRdb table, and some are missing; sequencing was by immunoSEQ multiplex PCR. Seen here are around 130,000 clones, about nine tenths observed once, and the top ten hold 5.5% to 8%. This CDR3 is 13 amino acids long. V was shortened by 4 bases and J by 6 bases, with 13 bases between the two germline ends. Germline lookup yields CDR1 SGHDT and CDR2 YYEEEE. Sequenced here: peripheral blood, sampled from a patient treated with radiotherapy plus ipilimumab. This clonotype was obtained from a human donor with non-small cell lung cancer that progressed on radiotherapy plus ipilimumab. The chain employs TRBV5-6 and TRBJ1-1, with no clear D. CDR3 sequence (DNA): TGTGCCAGCAGCCGTATCGTAGGTGCTGAAGCTTTCTTT. Protein product: CASSRIVGAEAFF.